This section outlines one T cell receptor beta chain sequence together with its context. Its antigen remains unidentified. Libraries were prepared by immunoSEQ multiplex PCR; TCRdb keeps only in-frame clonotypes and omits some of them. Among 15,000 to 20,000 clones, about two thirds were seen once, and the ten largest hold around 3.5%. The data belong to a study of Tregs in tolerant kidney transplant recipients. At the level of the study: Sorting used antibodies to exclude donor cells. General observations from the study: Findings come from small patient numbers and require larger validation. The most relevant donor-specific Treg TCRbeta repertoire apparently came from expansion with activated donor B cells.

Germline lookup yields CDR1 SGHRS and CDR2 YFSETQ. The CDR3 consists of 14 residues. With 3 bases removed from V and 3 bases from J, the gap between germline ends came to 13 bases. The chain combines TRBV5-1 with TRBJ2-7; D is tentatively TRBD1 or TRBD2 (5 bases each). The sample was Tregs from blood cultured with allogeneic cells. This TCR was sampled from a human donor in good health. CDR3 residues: CASSWGRTDYEQYF. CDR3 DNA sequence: TGCGCCAGCAGCTGGGGCAGGACTGACTACGAGCAGTACTTC.